The sequence of this T cell receptor beta chain was determined in a study of vaccination effects on CD4 cells after COVID-19. Before sequencing took place, the ViraFEST assay used viral peptide pools to expand antigen-specific CD4+ T cells. Following 10 days of culture, CD4+ T cells were isolated. For each well, roughly 2 million PBMC were cultured with 8.5 to 10 IU/ml IL-2 and around 9.1 ug/ml peptides. As to this clone: Antigen unknown.

Deletions cut 3 bases from V and 7 bases from J, with 7 bases between. CDR3 size: 12 residues. Germline V gene data show CDR1 as LGHNT and CDR2 as FRNRAP. Study-wide results and caveats: Researchers report that only 1 of 255 vaccine-induced clones in healthy vaccinees cross-reacted with common cold coronaviruses.

Profiling relied on immunoSEQ multiplex PCR, and the TCRdb table lists in-frame clones only, not all of them. The table records tens of thousands of clones, roughly 79% of them present only once. The clonotype was recovered from a human donor who received a COVID-19 vaccine. The chain has TRBV12-5 and TRBJ2-4; unclear D gene. Specimen: CD4+ T cells from PBMCs cultured with HCoV-229E spike peptides, collected before COVID-19 vaccination. CDR3 sequence reads: CASGFEWNIQYF. CDR3 bases: TGTGCTAGTGGTTTCGAGTGGAACATTCAGTACTTC.